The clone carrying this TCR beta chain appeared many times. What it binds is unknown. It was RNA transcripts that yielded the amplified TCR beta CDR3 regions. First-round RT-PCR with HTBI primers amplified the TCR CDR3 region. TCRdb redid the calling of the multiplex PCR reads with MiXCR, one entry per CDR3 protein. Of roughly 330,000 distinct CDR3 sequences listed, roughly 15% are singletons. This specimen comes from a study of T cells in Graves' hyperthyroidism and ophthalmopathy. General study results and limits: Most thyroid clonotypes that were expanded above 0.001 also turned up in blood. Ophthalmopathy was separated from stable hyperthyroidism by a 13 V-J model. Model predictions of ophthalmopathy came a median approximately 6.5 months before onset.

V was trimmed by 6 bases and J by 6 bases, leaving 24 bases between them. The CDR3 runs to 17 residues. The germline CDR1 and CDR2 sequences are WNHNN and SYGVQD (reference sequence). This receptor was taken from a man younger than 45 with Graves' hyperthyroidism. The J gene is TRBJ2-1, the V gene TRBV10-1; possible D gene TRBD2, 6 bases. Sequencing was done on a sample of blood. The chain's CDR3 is CASRPQTRMGPGNEQFF. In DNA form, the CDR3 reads TGCGCCAGCAGGCCCCAGACTAGGATGGGCCCTGGCAATGAGCAGTTCTTC.